This T cell receptor beta chain was identified during a study of T-cell reconstitution after alpha-beta-depleted transplantation in children. The ends lost 6 bases at V and 7 bases at J; junction bases unmatched: 5. This CDR3 spans 13 amino acids. Germline V lookup: CDR1 SEHNR, CDR2 FQNEAQ (reference sequence). In regard to this clonotype: Its antigen remains unknown.

This sample's TCRbeta library carried unique molecular identifier barcodes. One entry per CDR3 protein, called by TCRdb with MiXCR from the PCR reads. Counted here are fewer than 550,000 distinct CDR3 sequences, 15% to 20% occurring once; the ten biggest clones make up 25% to 30%. Study conclusions and caveats: A year post-transplant, T-cell counts and diversity derived mostly from newly produced T cells.

The material was PBMCs, mostly from graft donor cells, obtained 360 days after TCRalphabeta/CD19-depleted stem cell transplant. The chain carries TRBV7-9 and TRBJ2-1; 8 bases fit TRBD1. The TCR originated in a boy less than two years old who had a stem cell transplant for Wiskott-Aldrich syndrome, so the T cells may come from the graft donor. DNA of the CDR3: TGTGCCAGCAGAGAAGGACAGGGAAATGAGCAGTTCTTC. Amino acid sequence: CASREGQGNEQFF.